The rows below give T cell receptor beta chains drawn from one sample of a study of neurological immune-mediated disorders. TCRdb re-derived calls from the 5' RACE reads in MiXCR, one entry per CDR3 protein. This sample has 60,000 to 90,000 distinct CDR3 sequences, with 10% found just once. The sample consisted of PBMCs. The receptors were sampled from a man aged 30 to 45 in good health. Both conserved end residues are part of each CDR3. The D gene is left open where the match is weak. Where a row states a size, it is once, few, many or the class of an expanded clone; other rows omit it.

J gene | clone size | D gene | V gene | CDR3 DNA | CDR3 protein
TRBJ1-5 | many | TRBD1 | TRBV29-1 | TGCAGCGTAAGAACAGGGGCCCAGCCCCAGCATTTT | CSVRTGAQPQHF
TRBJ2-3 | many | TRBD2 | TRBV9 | TGTGCCAGCAGCACTAGCGGGACCTCCCCAGATACGCAGTATTTT | CASSTSGTSPDTQYF
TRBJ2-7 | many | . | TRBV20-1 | TGCAGTGCTAGAGGACAGTTGGGGACCTACGAGCAGTACTTC | CSARGQLGTYEQYF
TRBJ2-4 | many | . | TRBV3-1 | TGTGCCAGCAGCCCGACAGAAGCCAAAAACATTCAGTACTTC | CASSPTEAKNIQYF
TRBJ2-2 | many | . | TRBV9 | TGTGCCAGCAGCGTGGGTAGCTACAACACCGGGGAGCTGTTTTTT | CASSVGSYNTGELFF
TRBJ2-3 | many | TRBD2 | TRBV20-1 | TGCAGTGCAAATGACTTCGGACTAGACACAGATACGCAGTATTTT | CSANDFGLDTDTQYF
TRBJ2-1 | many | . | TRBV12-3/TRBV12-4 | TGTGCCAGCAGTACACAGTACAATGAGCAGTTCTTC | CASSTQYNEQFF
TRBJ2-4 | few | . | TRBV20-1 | TGCAGTGCTAGTAGGCAATCGGCCAAAAACATTCAGTACTTC | CSASRQSAKNIQYF
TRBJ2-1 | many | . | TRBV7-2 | TGTGCCAGCAGCTTAAACTGGTTGACCACCTACAATGAGCAGTTCTTC | CASSLNWLTTYNEQFF
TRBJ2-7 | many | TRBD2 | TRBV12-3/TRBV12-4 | TGTGCCAGCAGTTTAGCGGGAGGGATTTACGAGCAGTACTTC | CASSLAGGIYEQYF
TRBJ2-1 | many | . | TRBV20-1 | TGCAGTGCTAGAGTCTATTCCTCCTACAATGAGCAGTTCTTC | CSARVYSSYNEQFF
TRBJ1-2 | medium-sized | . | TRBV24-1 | TGTGCCACCAGTGATTGGGGGTTAAGTGGCTACACCTTC | CATSDWGLSGYTF
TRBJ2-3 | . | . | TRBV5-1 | TGTGCCAGCAGCTTTGAGGCAATTTCAGATACGCAGTATTTT | CASSFEAISDTQYF
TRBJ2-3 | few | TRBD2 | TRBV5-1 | TGCGCCAGCAGCTTGGGACTAGCGGGATTAGCTCCAGATACGCAGTATTTT | CASSLGLAGLAPDTQYF
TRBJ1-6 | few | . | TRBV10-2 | TGCGCCAGCAGTGAGTCGGTAACGGGGGCAAATAATTCACCCCTCCACTTT | CASSESVTGANNSPLHF
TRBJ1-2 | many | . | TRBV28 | TGTGCCAGCAGTTTCTCCGGGAGGGGAGGTGACTATGGCTACACCTTC | CASSFSGRGGDYGYTF
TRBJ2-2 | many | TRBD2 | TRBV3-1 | TGTGCCAGCAGCCAAGACGAGGTAGCGGGGACCGGGGAGCTGTTTTTT | CASSQDEVAGTGELFF
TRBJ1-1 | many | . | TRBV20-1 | TGCAGTGCTCGGCCCCAGGGGAAGAACACTGAAGCTTTCTTT | CSARPQGKNTEAFF
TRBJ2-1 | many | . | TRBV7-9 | TGTGCCAGCAGCCACATGGGCAATGAGCAGTTCTTC | CASSHMGNEQFF
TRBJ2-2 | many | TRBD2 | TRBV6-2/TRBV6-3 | TGTGCCAGCAGTTACTCCTTGGCTAGCGGGTCGAACACCGGGGAGCTGTTTTTT | CASSYSLASGSNTGELFF
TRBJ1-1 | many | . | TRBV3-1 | TGTGCCAGCAGCCAAACAGGGAGGGACACTGAAGCTTTCTTT | CASSQTGRDTEAFF
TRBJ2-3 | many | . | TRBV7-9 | TGTGCCACCGACCGGGACGAGGCTAGCACAGATACGCAGTATTTT | CATDRDEASTDTQYF
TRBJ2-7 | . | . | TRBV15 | TGTGCCACCAGCAAGGACGTCACCTACGAGCAGTACTTC | CATSKDVTYEQYF
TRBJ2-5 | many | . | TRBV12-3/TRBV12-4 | TGTGCCAGCAGCCTGGGGCCAGAGACCCAGTACTTC | CASSLGPETQYF
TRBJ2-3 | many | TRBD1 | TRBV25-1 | TGTGCCAGCAGTGAGGGAGACAGGGGGGCAGATACGCAGTATTTT | CASSEGDRGADTQYF
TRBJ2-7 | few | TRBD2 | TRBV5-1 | TGCGCCAGCAGCTCCCGGGAGGGGGTGGCTGGCGAGCAGTACTTC | CASSSREGVAGEQYF
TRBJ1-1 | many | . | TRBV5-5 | TGTGCCAGCAGCCGGTTATCGGGGGCGGACACTGAAGCTTTCTTT | CASSRLSGADTEAFF
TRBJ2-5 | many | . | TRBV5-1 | TGCGCCAGCAGCTTGGTAGTTCGTTCAGAGACCCAGTACTTC | CASSLVVRSETQYF
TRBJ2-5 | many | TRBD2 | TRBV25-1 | TGTGCCAGCAGTGGGGCGGGAGTGTACCAAGAGACCCAGTACTTC | CASSGAGVYQETQYF
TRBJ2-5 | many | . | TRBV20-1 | TGCAGTGCTAGACCTTCAGGGCGGCAAGAGACCCAGTACTTC | CSARPSGRQETQYF
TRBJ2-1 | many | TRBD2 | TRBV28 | TGTGCCAGCAGTGTACCGAGCGGGAGCTCCTACAATGAGCAGTTCTTC | CASSVPSGSSYNEQFF
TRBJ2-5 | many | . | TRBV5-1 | TGCGCCAGCAGTGTCCAGGGCACGGAGACCCAGTACTTC | CASSVQGTETQYF
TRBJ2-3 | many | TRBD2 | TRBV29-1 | TGCAGCGTTCTGGAGACTAGCGCCACAGATACGCAGTATTTT | CSVLETSATDTQYF
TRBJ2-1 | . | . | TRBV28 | TGTGCCAGCAGTTTCACTAGAGGGTTGTTGGGCAATGAGCAGTTCTTC | CASSFTRGLLGNEQFF
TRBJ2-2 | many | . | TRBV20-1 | TGCAGTGCTAGGCGACTGGCGAACACCGGGGAGCTGTTTTTT | CSARRLANTGELFF
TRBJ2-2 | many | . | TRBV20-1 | TGCAGTGCTAGGAATAGGCCAGTGGGCGGGGAGCTGTTTTTT | CSARNRPVGGELFF
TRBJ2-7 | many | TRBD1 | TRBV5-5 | TGTGCCAGCAGCTTAGGACAGGGAATATACGAGCAGTACTTC | CASSLGQGIYEQYF
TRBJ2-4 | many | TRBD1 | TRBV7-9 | TGTGCCAGCAGCACAGACAGGGAGTACATTCAGTACTTC | CASSTDREYIQYF
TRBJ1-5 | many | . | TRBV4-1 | TGCGCCAGCAGCCAAGAGGAGGGGACACTTAGCAATCAGCCCCAGCATTTT | CASSQEEGTLSNQPQHF
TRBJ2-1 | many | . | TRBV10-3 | TGTGCCATCAGGAGGGATAGCGGCAATGAGCTCTTCTTC | CAIRRDSGNELFF
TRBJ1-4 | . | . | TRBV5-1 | TGCGCCAGCAGCTTGGCTCTGGAAGAAAAACTGTTTTTT | CASSLALEEKLFF
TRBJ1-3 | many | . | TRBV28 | TGTGCCAGCAGTTTTGTTGATCATTTGGGGGGCGCACTTGGAAACACCATATATTTT | CASSFVDHLGGALGNTIYF
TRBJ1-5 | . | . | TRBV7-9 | TGTGCCAGCAGCCAGGAATCGCAGCTCAATCAGCCCCAGCATTTT | CASSQESQLNQPQHF
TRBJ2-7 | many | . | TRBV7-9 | TGTGCCAGCAGCTTTGGACAATCCTACGAGCAGTACTTC | CASSFGQSYEQYF
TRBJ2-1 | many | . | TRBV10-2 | TGCGCCAGCAGTGAGACCCCGTACAATGAGCAGTTCTTC | CASSETPYNEQFF
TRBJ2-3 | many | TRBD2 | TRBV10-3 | TGTGCCATCAGTGATAGGAGCGGGAGAGCGGCAGATACGCAGTATTTT | CAISDRSGRAADTQYF
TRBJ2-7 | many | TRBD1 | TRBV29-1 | TGCAGCGTGATGGACAGGGAGATCTACGAGCAGTACTTC | CSVMDREIYEQYF
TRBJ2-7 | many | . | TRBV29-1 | TGCAGCGTTGAGTTAAAGGCGGCCTTGTACTTC | CSVELKAALYF
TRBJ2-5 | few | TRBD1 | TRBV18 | TGTGCCAGCTCACTCCAGACAGGGGACCAAGAGACCCAGTACTTC | CASSLQTGDQETQYF
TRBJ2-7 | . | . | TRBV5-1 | TGCGCCAGCAGGGCAGGTACTATCGGGAGTCAGGAGCAGTACTTC | CASRAGTIGSQEQYF
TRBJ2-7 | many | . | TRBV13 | TGTGCCAGCAGCTTCGGGGGTAGCGGCAACTCCTACGAGCAGTACTTC | CASSFGGSGNSYEQYF
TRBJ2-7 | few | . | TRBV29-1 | TGCAGCGTTGCCGCTGGACAGCTTGGGGGTGAGCAGTACTTC | CSVAAGQLGGEQYF
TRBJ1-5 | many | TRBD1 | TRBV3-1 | TGTGCCAGCAGCCCCGGACAGGGCTCTACCTCCAATCAGCCCCAGCATTTT | CASSPGQGSTSNQPQHF
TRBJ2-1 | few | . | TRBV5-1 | TGCGCCAGCAGCTTGGACAGGGAGATCAATGAGCAGTTCTTC | CASSLDREINEQFF
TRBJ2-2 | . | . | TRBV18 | TGTGCCAGCTCACCACCGGCAGGAACCGGGGAGCTGTTTTTT | CASSPPAGTGELFF